The 30 T cell receptor beta chains reported below all come from one sample, sequenced in a study of shared clonotypes between healthy human individuals. Sequencing was performed with immunoSEQ multiplex PCR; in TCRdb, only in-frame clones are kept and a portion is missing. The sample holds roughly 1.5 million clones, 95% to 99% seen once. The sequenced sample was naive CD4+ T cells sorted from blood. The subset is: CD45RA+ positively selected. The receptors stem from a man aged 25 to 40 in good health.

CDR3 sequence: CASSPIRQASTDTQYF. In DNA, the CDR3 is TGCGCCAGCAGCCCTATAAGACAAGCTAGCACAGATACGCAGTATTTT. The V and J genes are TRBV4-1 and TRBJ2-3; D not resolved. CDR3 size: 16 residues. Trimming removed 4 bases from V and 0 bases from J, with 14 bases in between. Germline V gene lookup returns CDR1 MGHRA and CDR2 YSYEKL.

V gene TRBV4-2 combines with J gene TRBJ2-7; D could derive from TRBD1 or TRBD2 (5 bases each). V was clipped by 0 bases and J by 5 bases, with 17 bases between them. CDR1 and CDR2 (germline): LGHNA, YNFKEQ. CDR3 length: 16 amino acids. CDR3: CASSQDRGAGPDEQYF. The CDR3, as DNA: TGTGCCAGCAGCCAAGATAGAGGGGCAGGGCCTGACGAGCAGTACTTC.

This sequence joins TRBV18 and TRBJ2-7; 7 bases line up with TRBD1. J gave up 3 bases and V 3 bases, and 8 bases lay outside the gene matches. Germline CDR1 reads KGHSH; CDR2 reads LQKENI. There are 15 residues in the CDR3. CDR3 sequence reads: CASSPLPGQHYEQYF. CDR3 DNA sequence: TGTGCCAGCTCACCCCTACCGGGACAGCACTACGAGCAGTACTTC.

This rearrangement joins TRBV5-4 to TRBJ2-7; 14 bases are shared with TRBD2. The length of the CDR3 is 14 residues. The germline gives CDR1 SGHNT, CDR2 YYREEE (reference sequence). The V segment lost 4 bases and the J segment 5 bases; nucleotides outside the gene matches: 2. CDR3 region: CASSAGLAGDEQYF. The CDR3 coding sequence is TGTGCCAGCAGCGCGGGACTAGCGGGAGACGAGCAGTACTTC.

A word on this clone: Other DNA variants within this sample encode the same CDR3. The chain recombines TRBV18 with TRBJ1-1; D call uncertain. The CDR3 has 13 residues. Germline values: CDR1 KGHSH, CDR2 LQKENI. V lost 1 base and J lost 2, with 5 bases in between. CDR3 residues: CASSPQANTEAFF. CDR3 in DNA: TGTGCCAGCTCACCACAGGCAAACACTGAAGCTTTCTTT.

The chain recombines TRBV6-4 with TRBJ2-7, with D perhaps TRBD2 (6 bases). The CDR3 length is 13 residues. V was pared by 4 bases and J by 6 bases, with 13 bases between. The germline V gene has CDR1 MRHNA and CDR2 SNTAGT. CDR3 amino acids: CASSGITGGEQYF. CDR3 nucleotides: TGTGCCAGCAGTGGGATCACCGGGGGCGAGCAGTACTTC.

In DNA, the CDR3 is TGCGCCAGCAGCCCGACAGACCCGGGAGAGACCCAGTACTTC. It encodes CASSPTDPGETQYF. The chain has TRBV5-1 and TRBJ2-5; a possible D gene is TRBD1 (5 bases). Per the germline V gene, CDR1 is SGHRS and CDR2 is YFSETQ. The CDR3 spans 14 residues. V lost 4 bases and J 4 bases, leaving 14 bases between the germline ends.

The chain employs TRBV5-1 and TRBJ2-1; 10 bases agree with TRBD1. V gave up 4 bases and J gave up 8 bases; unmatched junction bases: 6. In germline, CDR1 is SGHRS, CDR2 YFSETQ. The CDR3 totals 14 residues. This chain's CDR3 is CASSVGTGEDEQFF. CDR3 nucleotides: TGCGCCAGCAGCGTCGGGACAGGGGAAGATGAGCAGTTCTTC.

The chain links TRBV11-1 to TRBJ2-7; TRBD2 aligns across 9 bases. The CDR3 extends over 16 amino acids. Germline CDR1 and CDR2: SGHAT and FQDESV (reference sequence). V was pared by 5 bases and J by 3 bases, with 11 bases of the junction left unmatched. The DNA of the CDR3 is TGTGCCAGCAGCCCTACAGGGTATAGCGGGAGCTACGAGCAGTACTTC. This codes for CASSPTGYSGSYEQYF. Full variable domain (rest looked up from reference TRBV11-1 and TRBJ2-7): EAEVAQSPRYKITEKSQAVAFWCDPISGHATLYWYRQILGQGPELLVQFQDESVVDDSQLPKDRFSAERLKGVDSTLKIQPAELGDSAMYLCASSPTGYSGSYEQYFGPGTRLTVT.

The chain uses TRBV25-1 and TRBJ2-3; weak D call: TRBD1 (6 bases). This CDR3 has 14 amino acids. Germline CDR1 and CDR2: MGHDK and SYGVNS. The V end was cut by 1 base, the J end by 6 bases, with 11 bases between. CDR3 sequence: CASSESHRVDTQYF. In DNA, the CDR3 is TGTGCCAGCAGTGAATCCCACAGGGTGGATACGCAGTATTTT.

The rearrangement uses TRBV5-1 and TRBJ2-5; possibly TRBD1 for D (5 bases). CDR1 is SGHRS, CDR2 YFSETQ, per germline. Trimming cost V 1 base and J 1 base, with 11 bases left between them. The CDR3 runs 15 residues. As DNA, the CDR3 is TGCGCCAGCAGCTTGAACGGACATTTCCAAGAGACCCAGTACTTC. Protein sequence: CASSLNGHFQETQYF.

The chain uses TRBV6-6 and TRBJ2-3, with D uncertain. Trimming pared 5 bases from V and 0 bases from J, leaving 12 bases between. Per germline, CDR1 MNHNY and CDR2 SVGAGI (reference sequence). CDR3 length: 15 residues. CDR3 residues: CASSGERISTDTQYF. CDR3 nucleotides: TGTGCCAGCAGTGGAGAGAGGATTAGCACAGATACGCAGTATTTT.

About this clone: A junction boundary mismatches the germline segment, possibly from a read error. The rearrangement uses TRBV20-1 and TRBJ2-1; D is undetermined. The CDR3 sequence is 11 residues long. CDR1 DFQATT and CDR2 SNEGSKA come from the germline V gene (reference sequence). CDR3 sequence (DNA): TGCAGTGCCAGAGATCGGGCCGAGCAGTTCTTC. It specifies CSARDRAEQFF.

The chain recombines TRBV11-3 with TRBJ2-1, with 9 bases fitting TRBD2. CDR1 and CDR2 (germline): SGHNT, YENEEA. The CDR3 is 16 amino acids. Trimming at V came to 5 bases and at J to 9 bases, leaving 14 bases not matched to a gene. The CDR3: CASSPNPTSGAREQFF. The CDR3 nucleotides are TGTGCCAGCAGCCCTAATCCGACTAGCGGAGCGCGTGAGCAGTTCTTC.

V and J are TRBV4-1 and TRBJ2-3, with D unclear. This CDR3 region has 17 residues. V lost 0 bases and J lost 0, with 13 bases in between. Germline assignment: CDR1 MGHRA and CDR2 YSYEKL. CDR3 amino acids: CASSQDTAAPSTDTQYF. The CDR3 region has the DNA TGCGCCAGCAGCCAAGATACTGCAGCTCCTAGCACAGATACGCAGTATTTT.

The chain recombines TRBV6-5 with TRBJ2-5; D is undetermined. V was pared by 5 bases and J by 5 bases, with 12 bases between. The CDR3 is made up of 13 amino acids. Germline V gene sequence: CDR1 MNHEY, CDR2 SVGAGI. The CDR3 reads CASSRADPETQYF. CDR3 DNA: TGTGCCAGCAGTCGCGCTGACCCGGAGACCCAGTACTTC.

This clone was observed a single time. The chain uses TRBV5-1 and TRBJ1-5, with no clear D. Trimming removed 2 bases at V and 5 bases at J, with 5 bases between. The CDR3 has 12 amino acids. Germline assignment: CDR1 SGHRS and CDR2 YFSETQ. CDR3 nucleotides: TGCGCCAGCAGCTTTCCGGATCAGCCCCAGCATTTT. Protein: CASSFPDQPQHF.

In this sample, this clone turned up once. The chain couples TRBV2 to TRBJ2-7; tentative D call: TRBD1 (5 bases). Trimming removed 6 bases from V and 4 bases from J, with 10 bases in between. Germline loops: CDR1 SNHLY, CDR2 FYNNEI. The CDR3 contains 12 residues. CDR3 sequence reads: CASSREWYEQYF. CDR3 nucleotide sequence: TGTGCCAGCAGCAGGGAATGGTACGAGCAGTACTTC.

V usage is TRBV28 and J usage is TRBJ1-5; D not certain. Trimming left V 6 bases short and J 0 bases short, with 21 bases between. The CDR3 extends over 18 amino acids. The germline gives CDR1 MDHEN, CDR2 SYDVKM. The CDR3 spells CASRRRLGPSYSNQPQHF. DNA of the CDR3: TGTGCCAGCAGACGCCGCCTGGGCCCAAGTTATAGCAATCAGCCCCAGCATTTT.

This sequence joins TRBV30 and TRBJ1-1, with D tentatively TRBD1 (6 bases). Germline loops: CDR1 GTSNPN, CDR2 SVGIG (reference sequence). This CDR3 is 13 amino acids long. The V gene lost 2 bases and the J gene lost 7 bases, with 14 bases spanning the gap. Here the CDR3 reads CAWSQTGGDEAFF. CDR3 coding DNA: TGTGCCTGGAGTCAAACGGGGGGCGATGAAGCTTTCTTT.

This rearrangement joins TRBV18 to TRBJ2-7; TRBD1 agrees at 8 bases. V was clipped by 2 bases and J by 0 bases; unmatched bases: 12. The CDR3 sequence is 18 residues long. The germline gives CDR1 KGHSH, CDR2 LQKENI. The CDR3 is CASSPNHNRGFGSYEQYF. CDR3 sequence (DNA): TGTGCCAGCTCACCAAATCATAACAGGGGGTTTGGCTCCTACGAGCAGTACTTC.

J is TRBJ2-3 and V is TRBV6-5; D gene uncertain. Trimming took off 6 bases at V and 6 bases at J, with 19 bases between the two ends. The CDR3 extends over 15 amino acids. In germline, CDR1 is MNHEY, CDR2 SVGAGI. In DNA form, the CDR3 reads TGTGCCAGCAGAAACCCAGGACGTACGGTTGATACGCAGTATTTT. Protein product: CASRNPGRTVDTQYF.

The gene calls are TRBV12-5 and TRBJ2-1, with D possibly TRBD2 on 5 matching bases. The CDR3 totals 15 residues. V was cut by 7 bases and J by 0 bases, with 13 bases left in between. Germline CDR1 reads LGHNT; CDR2 reads FRNRAP. CDR3 DNA: TGTGCTAGTGTTGGAGCGGAGAGCTCCTACAATGAGCAGTTCTTC. Encoded protein: CASVGAESSYNEQFF.

The count of this clone is one. The CDR3 here is CASSWGTGTQYF. The CDR3 DNA reads as TGTGCCAGCAGTTGGGGGACGGGGACCCAGTACTTC. The gene calls are TRBV27 and TRBJ2-5; D tentatively reads TRBD1 or TRBD2 (5 bases each). Germline CDR1 is MNHEY and CDR2 is SMNVEV (reference sequence). This CDR3 has 12 amino acids. V lost 4 bases to trimming and J lost 7 bases, with 10 bases between them.

With regard to this clone: The identical CDR3 is also encoded by other nucleotide sequences in the sample. The V and J genes are TRBV29-1 and TRBJ1-5, with 9 nucleotides matching TRBD1. Germline V gene data show CDR1 as SQVTM and CDR2 as ANQGSEA. The ends lost 5 bases at V and 6 bases at J; junction bases unmatched: 5. The CDR3 contains 13 residues. The CDR3 DNA sequence: TGCAGCGTTCGACAGGGGGGCAGTCAGCCCCAGCATTTT. This gives the protein CSVRQGGSQPQHF.

About this clone: At one boundary the junction diverges from the germline segment, which might be a read error. V gene TRBV15 combines with J gene TRBJ2-4; possible D gene TRBD2, 6 bases. The CDR3 has 14 residues. Germline V gene sequence: CDR1 LNHNV, CDR2 YYDKDF (reference sequence). In DNA form, the CDR3 reads TGTGCCACCACCAGAGGGGACTTACGCAACATTCAGTACTTC. Translation: CATTRGDLRNIQYF.

V usage is TRBV9 and J usage is TRBJ1-4, with a possible D match to TRBD1 (5 bases). Per the germline V gene, CDR1 is SGDLS and CDR2 is YYNGEE. CDR3 length: 15 residues. Deletions cut 0 bases from V and 5 bases from J, with 11 bases between. Here the CDR3 reads CASSVGWGRNEKLFF. Written as DNA, the CDR3 is TGTGCCAGCAGCGTAGGTTGGGGGAGGAATGAAAAACTGTTTTTT.

The chain recombines TRBV29-1 with TRBJ2-7, with D possibly matching TRBD1 (6 bases). Trimming pared 4 bases from V and 0 bases from J, leaving 10 bases between. Germline V gene lookup returns CDR1 SQVTM and CDR2 ANQGSEA. The length of the CDR3 is 13 residues. The chain's CDR3 is CSVVWDISYEQYF. CDR3 DNA sequence: TGCAGCGTTGTATGGGACATCTCCTACGAGCAGTACTTC.

V and J are TRBV7-8 and TRBJ1-5; D unresolved. The V gene lost 1 base and the J gene lost 2 bases, with 6 bases spanning the gap. Germline-derived CDR1 and CDR2 are SGHVS and FQNEAQ. The CDR3 is 14 residues long. The CDR3 nucleotides are TGTGCCAGCAGCTTAGTTCCAGGCAATCAGCCCCAGCATTTT. Translated, it gives CASSLVPGNQPQHF.

The chain has TRBV5-4 and TRBJ2-2; 8 positions match TRBD2. CDR3 length: 17 residues. Germline loops: CDR1 SGHNT, CDR2 YYREEE (reference sequence). V was clipped by 4 bases and J by 0 bases; unmatched bases: 8. DNA of the CDR3: TGTGCCAGCAGCGGCCGCCTTAGCGGGACGAACACCGGGGAGCTGTTTTTT. Amino acid sequence: CASSGRLSGTNTGELFF.